This is a list of T cell receptor beta chains from one sample in a study of regulatory T cells in long-lasting Graves disease. In TCRdb, the multiplex PCR reads were re-called with MiXCR into one record per CDR3 protein. This sample carries around 460,000 distinct CDR3 sequences, roughly 15% of them seen once, and the ten largest clones take approximately 17%. This sample was also put to use in a study of T cells in Graves' hyperthyroidism and ophthalmopathy.

The sequencing used peripheral blood mononuclear cells (PBMCs), collected at new diagnosis, from a patient treated with antithyroid drugs. The receptors derive from a woman aged 45 to 65 with Graves disease. The CDR3 runs from the conserved cysteine through the conserved F or W. D genes are given only for firm matches. For some rows the clone size is stated as once, few or many, or as a class when expanded; others skip it.

>TRBV13|many|TRBJ2-3|TRBD2
CASSLEPTGTVGTSGNPDTQYF
TGTGCCAGCAGCTTAGAGCCAACCGGGACAGTCGGGACTAGCGGGAACCCAGATACGCAGTATTTT
>TRBV30|many|TRBJ1-5|TRBD1
CAWSGGQPNQPQHF
TGTGCCTGGAGCGGGGGACAGCCGAATCAGCCCCAGCATTTT
>TRBV5-1|many|TRBJ2-7|TRBD1
CASRDRDSSYEQYF
TGCGCCAGCAGGGACCGGGACAGCTCCTACGAGCAGTACTTC
>TRBV7-3|-|TRBJ2-2|-
CASSLGESTGELFF
TGTGCCAGCAGCTTAGGGGAGTCTACCGGGGAGCTGTTTTTT
>TRBV7-3|-|TRBJ2-3|-
CASSLMASTDTQCF
TGTGCCAGCAGCTTAATGGCTAGCACAGATACGCAGTGTTTT
>TRBV6-1|few|TRBJ2-7|TRBD2
CASIGTSGRFSYEQYF
TGTGCCAGCATTGGGACTAGCGGGAGGTTCTCCTACGAGCAGTACTTC
>TRBV27|-|TRBJ2-1|-
CASSSAGRTHNEQFF
TGTGCCAGCAGTTCGGCAGGGCGGACACACAATGAGCAGTTCTTC
>TRBV20-1|-|TRBJ2-1|-
CSARGRPAGSYNEQFF
TGCAGTGCTAGGGGCCGTCCGGCGGGATCCTACAATGAGCAGTTCTTC
>TRBV7-9|-|TRBJ2-3|TRBD2
CASSPGLAGFDTQYF
TGTGCCAGCAGCCCGGGACTAGCGGGATTTGATACGCAGTATTTT
>TRBV7-8|-|TRBJ2-1|TRBD2
CASSERTSGSPQSF
TGTGCCAGCAGCGAAAGGACTAGCGGGAGTCCCCAGTCCTTC
>TRBV28|many|TRBJ2-4|TRBD1
CASSFRWGRGTSRAKNIQYF
TGTGCCAGCAGTTTCCGTTGGGGCAGGGGGACCTCTCGGGCCAAAAACATTCAGTACTTC
>TRBV28|many|TRBJ2-3|TRBD2
CASSLAKRGTSTDTQYF
TGTGCCAGCAGTTTAGCCAAGCGGGGTACCAGCACAGATACGCAGTATTTT
>TRBV7-7|many|TRBJ2-1|TRBD2
CASSAGTSGSHEQFF
TGTGCTAGCAGCGCGGGGACTAGCGGGAGCCATGAGCAGTTCTTC
>TRBV20-1|few|TRBJ1-5|-
CSANRQGRRPQHF
TGCAGTGCTAATCGGCAGGGGCGGCGGCCCCAGCATTTT
>TRBV11-2|many|TRBJ2-4|-
CASSLDQVAKNIQYF
TGTGCCAGCAGCTTAGACCAAGTAGCCAAAAACATTCAGTACTTC
>TRBV27|many|TRBJ2-7|TRBD2
CASSPLRLAGASYEQYF
TGTGCCAGCAGTCCCCTTCGACTAGCGGGAGCCTCCTACGAGCAGTACTTC
>TRBV3-1|many|TRBJ1-2|-
CASSQNGQLVYGYTF
TGTGCCAGCAGCCAGAATGGACAGCTAGTATATGGCTACACCTTC
>TRBV9|few|TRBJ1-1|TRBD1
CASTETGAAGTEAFF
TGTGCCAGCACCGAAACAGGGGCGGCCGGCACTGAAGCTTTCTTT
>TRBV2|few|TRBJ2-5|TRBD2
CASNVASGQETQYF
TGTGCCAGCAATGTGGCTAGCGGGCAAGAGACCCAGTACTTC
>TRBV27|many|TRBJ2-7|-
CASSFGATGVGEQYF
TGTGCCAGCAGTTTTGGTGCCACGGGGGTCGGCGAGCAGTACTTC
>TRBV28|many|TRBJ2-1|-
CASSPTTVLIIPNEQFF
TGTGCCAGCAGCCCTACCACAGTCCTCATTATTCCCAATGAGCAGTTCTTC
>TRBV14|few|TRBJ2-3|TRBD2
CASSAIPGLAGGPADTQYF
TGTGCCAGCAGCGCTATACCGGGACTAGCGGGAGGGCCGGCAGATACGCAGTATTTT
>TRBV20-1|many|TRBJ2-1|-
CSARGGATYNEQFF
TGCAGTGCTAGAGGAGGGGCTACATACAATGAGCAGTTCTTC
>TRBV6-1|few|TRBJ1-5|-
CASRQGSYQPQHF
TGTGCCAGCAGACAGGGATCTTATCAGCCCCAGCATTTT
>TRBV12-3/TRBV12-4|many|TRBJ1-1|-
CASRTTGLATEAFF
TGTGCCAGCAGGACCACAGGGTTGGCCACTGAAGCTTTCTTT
>TRBV13|few|TRBJ2-7|TRBD2
CASSSPSGPYEQYF
TGTGCCAGCAGCTCTCCTAGCGGCCCCTACGAGCAGTACTTC
>TRBV18|-|TRBJ2-4|-
CASSPTISSLAKNIQYF
TGTGCCAGCTCACCAACAATTAGCAGTTTAGCCAAAAACATTCAGTACTTC
>TRBV28|many|TRBJ2-7|-
CASSLGGSRYSYEQYF
TGTGCCAGCAGTTTAGGAGGCTCCCGGTACTCCTACGAGCAGTACTTC
>TRBV28|many|TRBJ2-7|TRBD1
CASSLPLTGAYEQYF
TGTGCCAGCAGTTTACCACTCACAGGGGCGTACGAGCAGTACTTC
>TRBV5-1|-|TRBJ2-2|TRBD1
CASSFGTGETGELFF
TGCGCCAGCAGCTTCGGGACAGGGGAAACCGGGGAGCTGTTTTTT
>TRBV6-2/TRBV6-3|few|TRBJ2-7|TRBD2
CASSYAPIRGGAYEQYF
TGTGCCAGCAGTTACGCCCCTATCCGGGGGGGCGCCTACGAGCAGTACTTC
>TRBV20-1|few|TRBJ2-7|TRBD2
CSASVASGRVFGEQYF
TGCAGTGCTAGTGTGGCTAGCGGGAGGGTTTTTGGGGAGCAGTACTTC
>TRBV11-2|few|TRBJ2-5|-
CASNGGQTQTQYF
TGTGCCAGCAACGGGGGACAAACCCAGACCCAGTACTTC
>TRBV5-1|many|TRBJ2-1|TRBD2
CASSLGLAGGGGSYNEQFF
TGCGCCAGCAGCTTGGGACTAGCGGGAGGAGGAGGATCCTACAATGAGCAGTTCTTC
>TRBV9|few|TRBJ2-1|TRBD2
CASSPDWGTSGRIHWQQFF
TGTGCCAGCAGCCCCGACTGGGGGACTAGCGGGAGAATACATTGGCAGCAGTTCTTC
>TRBV6-9|-|TRBJ2-1|-
CASSYFGGYNEQFF
TGTGCCAGCAGTTACTTTGGAGGGTACAATGAGCAGTTCTTC
>TRBV18|-|TRBJ1-3|-
CASSPPEGGSSGNTIYF
TGTGCCAGCTCACCACCAGAAGGCGGCTCCTCTGGAAACACCATATATTTT
>TRBV2|-|TRBJ2-3|TRBD2
CASRGTSARTDTQYF
TGTGCCAGCAGGGGGACTAGCGCGAGAACAGATACGCAGTATTTT
>TRBV7-9|many|TRBJ1-1|-
CASSLGILTEAFF
TGTGCCAGCAGCTTAGGTATTCTCACTGAAGCTTTCTTT
>TRBV2|many|TRBJ2-5|-
CASKVETQYF
TGTGCCAGCAAGGTAGAGACCCAGTACTTC
>TRBV2|many|TRBJ2-3|-
CASSGGGADTQYF
TGTGCCAGCAGTGGGGGGGGCGCCGATACGCAGTATTTT
>TRBV7-9|many|TRBJ2-1|TRBD2
CASSSGLAGRSSYNEQFF
TGTGCCAGCAGCTCGGGACTAGCGGGGCGGAGCTCCTACAATGAGCAGTTCTTC
>TRBV6-2/TRBV6-3|few|TRBJ1-2|-
CASTYYGSYGYTF
TGTGCCAGCACTTACTACGGGTCTTATGGCTACACCTTC
>TRBV9|many|TRBJ2-1|-
CASSPEGEDYNEQFF
TGTGCCAGCAGCCCGGAGGGGGAGGACTACAATGAGCAGTTCTTC
>TRBV3-1|many|TRBJ1-1|-
CASSQEKQGWLTEAFF
TGTGCCAGCAGCCAAGAAAAACAGGGATGGTTGACTGAAGCTTTCTTT
>TRBV2|-|TRBJ1-2|-
CASRAGGQGYTF
TGTGCCAGCAGGGCCGGGGGGCAAGGCTACACCTTC
>TRBV20-1|few|TRBJ2-2|-
CSARDVDTGELFF
TGCAGTGCTAGAGACGTTGACACCGGGGAGCTGTTTTTT
>TRBV24-1|few|TRBJ2-2|TRBD2
CATSDRLAGVIGELFF
TGTGCCACCAGTGATCGACTAGCGGGAGTTATCGGGGAGCTGTTTTTT
>TRBV5-1|few|TRBJ2-5|TRBD1
CASSLEGGAGRQETQYF
TGCGCCAGCAGCTTGGAAGGGGGCGCGGGCAGGCAAGAGACCCAGTACTTC
>TRBV10-3|-|TRBJ1-1|TRBD1
CAISPGTGEFF
TGTGCCATCAGTCCCGGGACAGGGGAATTTTTT
>TRBV12-3/TRBV12-4|many|TRBJ2-7|-
CASSTTQAGLAFEQYF
TGTGCCAGCAGCACTACCCAAGCCGGGCTAGCCTTTGAGCAGTACTTC
>TRBV19|few|TRBJ2-2|TRBD1
CASSTGQGPNTGELFF
TGTGCCAGTAGTACAGGACAGGGTCCGAACACCGGGGAGCTGTTTTTT
>TRBV28|few|TRBJ2-6|-
CASRPWVQPLSGANVLTF
TGTGCCAGCAGGCCGTGGGTACAACCCCTCTCTGGGGCCAACGTCCTGACTTTC
>TRBV28|many|TRBJ2-7|TRBD2
CASSLAGGQSYEQYF
TGTGCCAGCAGCTTAGCGGGAGGACAGTCCTACGAGCAGTACTTC